The clone carrying this T cell receptor beta chain has at least ten counts. The antigen is not known. The data originate from a study of spatial heterogeneity in lung cancer. TCRdb reanalysed the 5' RACE reads using MiXCR and keeps one entry per CDR3 protein. The table lists approximately 25,000 distinct CDR3 sequences, under 9.5% of them singletons. Time point noted: sample taken at primary tumor resection. General observations from the study: Higher tumor mutation counts went along with higher counts of expanded intratumoral alpha and beta TCRs.

Sequences were derived from lung tumor tissue, sampled at surgery. The clonotype was recovered from a male donor with early-stage non-small cell lung cancer.

The CDR3 region is CASSKLAPYNEQFF. The CDR3 coding sequence is TGTGCCAGCAGCAAACTAGCGCCGTACAATGAGCAGTTCTTC. V is TRBV21-1 and J is TRBJ2-1. TRBV21-1 is a known pseudogene. This CDR3 has 14 residues.